This T cell receptor (beta chain) came from a study of CD8 T cells in ankylosing spondylitis. TCRdb passed the 5' RACE reads through MiXCR, listing each CDR3 protein once. Of 200,000 to 250,000 distinct CDR3 sequences in the sample, roughly 10% were seen once. Regarding this clonotype: Its specificity is unknown.

The study, taken as a whole, reports: CD8+ cells made up the disease-linked clones, which were relatively rare in peripheral blood.

V was cut by 1 base and J by 4 bases, with 11 bases left in between. CDR1 and CDR2 (germline): SGHRS, YFSETQ. The CDR3 has 14 amino acids. The material sequenced was blood, either unsorted or a sorted T cell fraction (not recorded which). This clonotype originated in a male donor with ankylosing spondylitis or in good health (not recorded which). The V call is TRBV5-1, the J call TRBJ1-1; no reliable D call. CDR3 nucleotide sequence: TGCGCCAGCAGCTTGTTAGAGGGTAGCACTGAAGCTTTCTTT. Translated: CASSLLEGSTEAFF.